What follows describes a single T cell receptor (beta chain). The data derive from a study of blood T cell repertoires in COVID-19. Study overall: Acute and convalescent COVID-19 specimens originated in the United States, Italy and Spain. T cells, B-cell-depleted T cells, or PBMCs supplied cDNA or gDNA.

V was clipped by 5 bases and J by 1 base, with 17 bases between them. This CDR3 has 16 amino acids. CDR1 is MDHEN, CDR2 SYDVKM, per germline. Authors' analysis steps: By means of reference gene primer amplification, nucleated cell counts were estimated. Libraries were prepared by immunoSEQ multiplex PCR; TCRdb keeps only in-frame clonotypes and omits some of them. The DNA was the basis for D and trimming; V, J and clone size are from that table. The table shows about 200,000 clones, with about 87% occurring only once. Sequencing was done on a sample of peripheral blood. This sequence was found in a man aged 55 to 70 who had recovered from COVID-19. This chain uses TRBV28 with TRBJ1-1; D is perhaps TRBD1 (6 bases). Written as DNA, the CDR3 is TGTGCCAGCAGTCTTAGGGGGGGGGCTTCGAACACTGAAGCTTTCTTT. Its protein product is CASSLRGGASNTEAFF.